A selection of T cell receptor beta chains follows, all from one sample in a study of T cell responses to AZD1222 COVID-19 vaccine. Only in-frame clones appear in the TCRdb table, and some are missing; sequencing was by immunoSEQ multiplex PCR. The sample gives about 85,000 clones, 80% to 90% of which show up once; around 17% is in the top ten. Sequencing used peripheral blood, obtained on day 0 of AZD1222 vaccination. These receptor sequences come from an adult in good health. Each CDR3 is given with its conserved first and last residue. Each record gives: clone size, V gene, CDR3 length, J gene, D gene, CDR3 protein, CDR3 DNA. The D gene is left open where the match is weak. Size is omitted from some rows. Given values are once, few, many or a class for expanded clones.

abundance: -; v_gene: TRBV18; len: 17; j_gene: TRBJ2-7; d_gene: TRBD2; CDR3aa: CASSPGLAGAGSYEQYF; CDR3nt: TGTGCCAGCTCACCGGGACTAGCGGGAGCAGGGTCCTACGAGCAGTACTTC
abundance: once; v_gene: TRBV2; len: 14; j_gene: TRBJ1-2; d_gene: -; CDR3aa: CASRGTQANYGYTF; CDR3nt: TGTGCCAGCAGGGGGACCCAAGCTAACTATGGCTACACCTTC
abundance: few; v_gene: TRBV6-5; len: 14; j_gene: TRBJ1-1; d_gene: -; CDR3aa: CASSYSRVYTEAFF; CDR3nt: TGTGCCAGCAGTTACTCAAGGGTGTACACTGAAGCTTTCTTT
abundance: -; v_gene: TRBV3-1/TRBV3-2; len: 13; j_gene: TRBJ1-5; d_gene: -; CDR3aa: CASSQGSNQPQHF; CDR3nt: TGTGCCAGCAGCCAAGGTAGCAATCAGCCCCAGCATTTT
abundance: once; v_gene: TRBV12-3/TRBV12-4; len: 12; j_gene: TRBJ1-1; d_gene: -; CDR3aa: CASSLGVSEAFF; CDR3nt: TGTGCCAGCAGTTTAGGGGTATCTGAAGCTTTCTTT
abundance: -; v_gene: TRBV4-1; len: 17; j_gene: TRBJ1-2; d_gene: TRBD1; CDR3aa: CASSQKIEGQGFYGYTF; CDR3nt: TGCGCCAGCAGCCAAAAGATTGAAGGACAGGGATTCTATGGCTACACCTTC
abundance: -; v_gene: TRBV5-1; len: 15; j_gene: TRBJ1-1; d_gene: -; CDR3aa: CASSKRPAGDTEAFF; CDR3nt: TGCGCCAGCAGCAAGAGGCCGGCGGGGGACACTGAAGCTTTCTTT
abundance: -; v_gene: TRBV7-9; len: 14; j_gene: TRBJ2-6; d_gene: -; CDR3aa: CASSLDAGANVLTF; CDR3nt: TGTGCCAGCAGCTTAGACGCAGGGGCCAACGTCCTGACTTTC
abundance: -; v_gene: TRBV6-5; len: 14; j_gene: TRBJ1-2; d_gene: -; CDR3aa: CASRADGANYGYTF; CDR3nt: TGTGCCAGCAGGGCGGACGGTGCTAACTATGGCTACACCTTC
abundance: -; v_gene: TRBV13; len: 15; j_gene: TRBJ1-4; d_gene: -; CDR3aa: CASSYSWATNEKLFF; CDR3nt: TGTGCCAGCAGCTACTCGTGGGCAACTAATGAAAAACTGTTTTTT
abundance: -; v_gene: TRBV20-1; len: 14; j_gene: TRBJ1-5; d_gene: TRBD1; CDR3aa: CSASRGQENQPQHF; CDR3nt: TGCAGTGCTAGTAGGGGACAGGAGAATCAGCCCCAGCATTTT
abundance: -; v_gene: TRBV25-1; len: 15; j_gene: TRBJ1-5; d_gene: -; CDR3aa: CASSEQGFGNQPQHF; CDR3nt: TGTGCCAGCAGTGAACAGGGCTTTGGCAATCAGCCCCAGCATTTT
abundance: -; v_gene: TRBV6-5; len: 13; j_gene: TRBJ2-7; d_gene: TRBD1; CDR3aa: CASSWDSSYEQYF; CDR3nt: TGTGCCAGCAGCTGGGACAGCTCCTACGAGCAGTACTTC
abundance: -; v_gene: TRBV9; len: 15; j_gene: TRBJ2-2; d_gene: TRBD1; CDR3aa: CASSPWTGYTGELFF; CDR3nt: TGTGCCAGCAGCCCCTGGACAGGGTACACCGGGGAGCTGTTTTTT
abundance: -; v_gene: TRBV28; len: 14; j_gene: TRBJ1-2; d_gene: -; CDR3aa: CASSLLTANYGYTF; CDR3nt: TGTGCCAGCAGTTTGTTGACAGCTAACTATGGCTACACCTTC
abundance: -; v_gene: TRBV6-5; len: 13; j_gene: TRBJ2-2; d_gene: -; CDR3aa: CASRGSNTGELFF; CDR3nt: TGTGCCAGCCGGGGATCGAACACCGGGGAGCTGTTTTTT
abundance: few; v_gene: TRBV14; len: 15; j_gene: TRBJ1-6; d_gene: TRBD1; CDR3aa: CASSFGQGAVSPLHF; CDR3nt: TGTGCCAGCAGCTTCGGACAGGGGGCGGTTTCACCCCTCCACTTT
abundance: once; v_gene: TRBV3-1/TRBV3-2; len: 13; j_gene: TRBJ2-1; d_gene: -; CDR3aa: CASSQGGGTTPFF; CDR3nt: TGTGCCAGCAGCCAAGGGGGCGGGACGACGCCGTTCTTC
abundance: few; v_gene: TRBV7-9; len: 15; j_gene: TRBJ2-1; d_gene: -; CDR3aa: CASSLGQPIYNEQFF; CDR3nt: TGTGCCAGCAGCTTGGGTCAGCCGATTTACAATGAGCAGTTCTTC
abundance: -; v_gene: TRBV12-5; len: 14; j_gene: TRBJ1-1; d_gene: -; CDR3aa: CASGLGPMNTEAFF; CDR3nt: TGTGCTAGTGGTTTGGGCCCGATGAACACTGAAGCTTTCTTT
abundance: -; v_gene: TRBV27; len: 11; j_gene: TRBJ2-7; d_gene: -; CDR3aa: CASSFGYEQYF; CDR3nt: TGTGCCAGCAGTTTTGGCTACGAGCAGTACTTC
abundance: -; v_gene: TRBV6-5; len: 16; j_gene: TRBJ2-1; d_gene: -; CDR3aa: CASSYSAGESYNEQFF; CDR3nt: TGTGCCAGCAGTTACTCGGCAGGGGAATCCTACAATGAGCAGTTCTTC